Listed below are T cell receptor beta chains from one sample, sequenced in a study of blood T cell repertoires in COVID-19. The assay was immunoSEQ multiplex PCR, and TCRdb's table has in-frame clones only and misses some. The table records under 200,000 clones, 90% to 95% of them present only once. The sample taken for sequencing was peripheral blood. The receptors were sampled from a man in his fifties or sixties with acute or convalescent COVID-19. Both conserved end residues are part of each CDR3. The D gene is left open where the match is weak. The size entry is marked missing in some rows and otherwise reads once, few, many or a size class.

d_call j_call clone_size v_call cdr3_aa cdr3_nt
TRBD1 TRBJ1-5 . TRBV19 CASSRDRANQPQHF TGTGCCAGTAGTAGGGACAGGGCTAATCAGCCCCAGCATTTT
. TRBJ2-3 . TRBV7-9 CASRGRTDTQYF TGTGCCAGCAGAGGGAGAACAGATACGCAGTATTTT
. TRBJ2-6 . TRBV18 CASSPLLASGANVLTF TGTGCCAGCTCACCACTGCTAGCCTCTGGGGCCAACGTCCTGACTTTC
TRBD2 TRBJ2-6 . TRBV3-1/TRBV3-2 CASSRQGGTGANVLTF TGTGCCAGCAGCCGCCAGGGAGGGACTGGGGCCAACGTCCTGACTTTC
TRBD2 TRBJ2-1 . TRBV6-5 CASSYTAGGPKEQFF TGTGCCAGCAGTTATACGGCGGGAGGGCCCAAGGAGCAGTTCTTC
TRBD1 TRBJ1-1 . TRBV7-2 CASSSRDSHYTEAFF TGTGCCAGCAGCTCCCGGGACAGTCACTACACTGAAGCTTTCTTT
TRBD1 TRBJ2-7 . TRBV5-1 CASSFSGTGFYEQYF TGCGCCAGCAGCTTCTCCGGGACAGGGTTTTACGAGCAGTACTTC
. TRBJ1-1 once TRBV28 CASSPSNTEAFF TGTGCCAGCAGTCCCTCGAACACTGAAGCTTTCTTT
. TRBJ1-1 . TRBV19 CASRTGGRVFDTEAFF TGTGCCAGTAGAACGGGGGGGCGGGTATTTGACACTGAAGCTTTCTTT
. TRBJ1-6 . TRBV4-1 CASSQESGNSPLHF TGCGCCAGCAGCCAAGAGTCAGGGAATTCACCCCTCCACTTT
TRBD1 TRBJ2-1 . TRBV10-3 CAITDGTGPNEQFF TGTGCCATCACCGACGGGACAGGGCCTAATGAGCAGTTCTTC
TRBD1 TRBJ1-5 . TRBV27 CASSTGTGVHQPQHF TGTGCCAGCAGCACAGGGACAGGGGTTCATCAGCCCCAGCATTTT
. TRBJ1-3 . TRBV13 CASSENGNFDGNTIYF TGTGCCAGCAGCGAAAACGGGAACTTCGATGGAAACACCATATATTTT
TRBD2 TRBJ2-7 . TRBV10-2 CASSLIAGPATEQYF TGCGCCAGCAGTCTAATAGCGGGACCCGCCACCGAGCAGTACTTC
. TRBJ2-3 . TRBV5-8 CASSLAWRGADTQYF TGTGCCAGCAGCTTGGCCTGGCGGGGAGCAGATACGCAGTATTTT
. TRBJ2-2 . TRBV29-1 CSGKTGNTGELFF TGCAGCGGGAAGACAGGGAACACCGGGGAGCTGTTTTTT
. TRBJ1-4 . TRBV27 CASSSSPFEKLFF TGTGCCAGCAGTTCCTCCCCCTTTGAAAAACTGTTTTTT
. TRBJ2-3 . TRBV11-3 CASSLRGRGTDTQYF TGTGCCAGCAGCTTGCGGGGCCGGGGCACAGATACGCAGTATTTT
. TRBJ2-5 once TRBV21-1 CASSKALRGCTYQETQYF TGTGCCAGCAGCAAAGCTCTCCGGGGTTGCACGTACCAAGAGACCCAGTACTTC
. TRBJ1-4 . TRBV30 CAWSVWRVEEKLFF TGTGCCTGGAGTGTTTGGCGGGTAGAGGAAAAACTGTTTTTT
TRBD2 TRBJ2-3 . TRBV5-5 CASSLEGGPDTQYF TGTGCCAGCAGCTTGGAGGGAGGGCCAGATACGCAGTATTTT
TRBD2 TRBJ2-3 . TRBV9 CASSRLAGGGDTQYF TGTGCCAGCAGCAGATTAGCGGGGGGCGGAGATACGCAGTATTTT
TRBD2 TRBJ2-1 . TRBV7-2 CASSLASGSLYNEQFF TGTGCCAGCAGCTTAGCGAGCGGGAGCCTTTACAATGAGCAGTTCTTC
. TRBJ1-2 once TRBV2 CASRGSGYGYTF TGTGCCAGCAGAGGGAGTGGCTATGGCTACACCTTC
. TRBJ1-2 . TRBV3-1/TRBV3-2 CASRTDSGYTF TGTGCCAGCAGAACCGACTCTGGCTACACCTTC
TRBD1 TRBJ2-3 . TRBV7-2 CASSSETGGADTQYF TGTGCCAGCAGCTCCGAGACAGGGGGCGCAGATACGCAGTATTTT
TRBD1 TRBJ1-2 once TRBV28 CASSPGQYYGYTF TGTGCCAGCAGTCCGGGACAGTACTATGGCTACACCTTC
TRBD2 TRBJ2-7 . TRBV5-4 CASSWGLAAESYEQYF TGTGCCAGCAGCTGGGGACTAGCGGCCGAATCCTACGAGCAGTACTTC
. TRBJ1-1 . TRBV19 CASSIAGVEAFF TGTGCCAGTAGTATAGCGGGGGTTGAAGCTTTCTTT
. TRBJ1-1 . TRBV10-2 CASSDPFKGLVTEAFF TGCGCCAGCAGTGATCCTTTCAAGGGGCTGGTCACTGAAGCTTTCTTT
TRBD2 TRBJ2-2 . TRBV9 CASTASGGITGELFF TGTGCCAGTACGGCTAGCGGGGGGATCACCGGGGAGCTGTTTTTT
TRBD2 TRBJ2-1 . TRBV10-3 CAAKTDRGLAGGYNEQFF TGTGCCGCTAAAACCGACAGGGGACTAGCGGGGGGCTACAATGAGCAGTTCTTC
. TRBJ1-1 . TRBV7-2 CASSLPHTEAFF TGTGCCAGCAGCTTACCTCACACTGAAGCTTTCTTT
TRBD1 TRBJ1-6 . TRBV14 CASSLDRGVAYNSPLHF TGTGCCAGCAGCCTCGACAGGGGAGTCGCCTATAATTCACCCCTCCACTTT
. TRBJ1-2 . TRBV4-2 CASSQIGENYGYTF TGTGCCAGCAGCCAAATCGGGGAAAACTATGGCTACACCTTC
. TRBJ1-1 . TRBV4-3 CASSQDLIGGTEAFF TGCGCCAGCAGCCAAGATCTCATTGGGGGGACTGAAGCTTTCTTT
TRBD1 TRBJ1-5 . TRBV5-1 CASSPGQGYQPQHF TGCGCCAGCAGCCCGGGACAGGGGTATCAGCCCCAGCATTTT
. TRBJ1-6 . TRBV6-6 CASSYSTGSHNSPLHF TGTGCCAGCAGTTACTCGACGGGGTCTCATAATTCACCCCTCCACTTT
TRBD1 TRBJ1-5 . TRBV7-8 CASSSEGQPLLNQPQHF TGTGCCAGCAGCTCCGAGGGACAGCCCCTACTCAATCAGCCCCAGCATTTT